Each of the 32 T cell receptor beta chains below was sequenced from the same sample in a study of T cell responses to AZD1222 COVID-19 vaccine. TCRdb keeps only in-frame clones here, not all; method: immunoSEQ multiplex PCR. The sample shows 120,000 or so clones, approximately 94% of them seen only once. This sample comprised peripheral blood, obtained 28 days after the second AZD1222 dose. Source of these receptors: an adult who received the AZD1222 COVID-19 vaccine.

The chain combines TRBV7-2 with TRBJ2-3; no firm D call. Germline V gives CDR1 SGHTA, CDR2 FQGNSA. Trimming shortened V by 1 base and J by 2 bases, and 10 bases separated the two germline ends. The CDR3 contains 15 residues. The CDR3 spells CASSLDWLDTDTQYF. The CDR3 bases are TGTGCCAGCAGCTTAGATTGGCTGGACACAGATACGCAGTATTTT.

This clone appeared once. V gene TRBV10-1 combines with J gene TRBJ2-2; 8 bases agree with TRBD1. CDR1 is WNHNN, CDR2 SYGVQD, per germline (reference sequence). This CDR3 contains 14 residues. J was trimmed by 8 bases and V by 6 bases; bases with no gene match: 8. CDR3 protein: CASREDRASGELFF. The CDR3 region has the DNA TGCGCCAGCAGGGAGGACAGGGCGAGTGGGGAGCTGTTTTTT.

The gene calls are TRBV11-1 and TRBJ2-5, with D possibly TRBD2 on 6 matching bases. CDR3 size: 16 residues. Trimming pared 5 bases from V and 0 bases from J, leaving 16 bases between. Germline-derived CDR1 and CDR2 are SGHAT and FQDESV (reference sequence). Here the CDR3 reads CASSLRVAAYQETQYF. Written as DNA, the CDR3 is TGTGCCAGCAGCCTCCGGGTAGCGGCTTACCAAGAGACCCAGTACTTC.

The rearrangement links TRBV10-2 to TRBJ1-5, with TRBD1 identical over 8 bases. Germline assignment: CDR1 WSHSY and CDR2 SAAADI. Losses at the gene ends were 6 bases for V and 6 bases for J; bases not matched to a gene: 10. The CDR3 runs 15 residues. The CDR3 is CASRGGQGESQPQHF. CDR3 bases: TGCGCCAGCAGGGGAGGACAGGGAGAAAGTCAGCCCCAGCATTTT.

V gene TRBV7-2 combines with J gene TRBJ1-5; TRBD1 is a possible D gene (5 bases). CDR1 is SGHTA, CDR2 FQGNSA, per germline. The CDR3 is made up of 14 amino acids. Between the trimmed V and J ends, which lost 7 bases and 3 bases, there was a span of 13 bases. CDR3 loop: CASTLGQNNQPQHF. The CDR3 DNA sequence: TGTGCCAGCACCCTGGGGCAGAACAATCAGCCCCAGCATTTT.

The genes are TRBV29-1 and TRBJ2-1; TRBD1 matches 11 bases. The CDR3 loop spans 13 amino acids. The J segment lost 12 bases and the V segment lost 6 bases, leaving 10 bases of the junction unmatched. Germline CDR1 and CDR2: SQVTM and ANQGSEA. In DNA, the CDR3 is TGCAGCGTATCGGGACAGGGGGAATTTCCGCAGTTCTTC. It yields the protein CSVSGQGEFPQFF.

This clone showed up just a few times. The chain combines TRBV5-4 with TRBJ1-2; D not resolved. Trimming left V 2 bases short and J 2 bases short, with 13 bases between. Germline CDR1 and CDR2: SGHNT and YYREEE (reference sequence). The CDR3 extends over 15 amino acids. The CDR3 DNA reads as TGTGCCAGCAGCTTAGACACGGGCTTGAACTATGGCTACACCTTC. Protein sequence: CASSLDTGLNYGYTF. The whole variable domain, remainder taken from reference TRBV5-4 and TRBJ1-2, is ETGVTQSPTHLIKTRGQQVTLRCSSQSGHNTVSWYQQALGQGPQFIFQYYREEENGRGNFPPRFSGLQFPNYSSELNVNALELDDSALYLCASSLDTGLNYGYTFGSGTRLTVV.

The gene calls are TRBV4-1 and TRBJ1-3; TRBD1 matches 8 bases. CDR1 MGHRA and CDR2 YSYEKL come from the germline V gene. V dropped 4 bases and J dropped 3; count of bases not matched to a gene: 11. The CDR3 consists of 17 residues. The CDR3 bases are TGCGCCAGCAGCCCTGTAAGGACAGGGCGAAGTGGAAACACCATATATTTT. Amino acid sequence: CASSPVRTGRSGNTIYF.

The rearrangement links TRBV4-1 to TRBJ1-5; no definite D call. The CDR3 runs to 14 residues. Trimming took 0 bases from V and 8 from J, leaving 11 bases between them. From germline, CDR1 is MGHRA and CDR2 YSYEKL. CDR3 coding DNA: TGCGCCAGCAGCCAAGAGGGTAGTAAGGAGCCCCAGCATTTT. This translates into CASSQEGSKEPQHF.

This chain connects TRBV6-1 to TRBJ1-1; 8 nucleotides match TRBD1. Germline CDR1 reads MNHNS; CDR2 reads SASEGT. This CDR3 has 16 amino acids. The V segment lost 2 bases and the J segment 5 bases; nucleotides outside the gene matches: 10. In DNA form, the CDR3 reads TGTGCCAGCAGTGAACAGGGGGCCGTCCGGGGGACTGAAGCTTTCTTT. Its protein is CASSEQGAVRGTEAFF.

In its sample, this clone was seen once. V is TRBV4-1 and J is TRBJ2-1, with D unresolved. This CDR3 is 14 amino acids long. Trimming removed 7 bases at V and 3 bases at J, with 13 bases between. Germline V lookup: CDR1 MGHRA, CDR2 YSYEKL. In DNA, the CDR3 is TGCGCCAGCAACCGGCTAGTTGGCTACAATGAGCAGTTCTTC. Translation: CASNRLVGYNEQFF.

The chain couples TRBV9 to TRBJ1-2; 7 bases fit TRBD1. The V gene's germline CDR1 is SGDLS and CDR2 YYNGEE. This CDR3 is 13 amino acids long. J was trimmed by 8 bases and V by 4 bases; bases with no gene match: 8. CDR3 DNA sequence: TGTGCCAGCAGCTTAGACAGGGTGGAGGGCTACACCTTC. Translation gives CASSLDRVEGYTF.

To note about this clone: Being one base from a much bigger clone, this may be a read error. The rearrangement uses TRBV10-3 and TRBJ1-1; perhaps TRBD1 as D (5 bases). Germline-derived CDR1 and CDR2 are ENHRY and SYGVKD. This CDR3 is 13 amino acids long. Trimming left V 10 bases short and J 4 bases short, with 16 bases between. CDR3 region: CATLIGEGTEAFF. The CDR3 DNA is TGTGCCACCCTGATAGGGGAGGGCACTGAAGCTTTCTTT.

The chain combines TRBV21-1 with TRBJ2-5; the table calls TRBD2, which could not be checked here. TRBV21-1 is termed a pseudogene. This CDR3 comprises 16 residues. The CDR3 sequence is CASSQPLTPRGETQYF. The CDR3 nucleotides read TGTGCCAGCAGCCAACCGCTTACGCCTCGGGGGGAGACCCAGTACTTC.

The J gene is TRBJ2-1, the V gene TRBV5-1; D unresolved. From germline, CDR1 is SGHRS and CDR2 YFSETQ. This CDR3 is 16 amino acids long. Trimming took off 1 base at V and 7 bases at J, with 18 bases between the two ends. The DNA for the CDR3 is TGCGCCAGCAGCTTGCCCGAGACGCATCTTAGGAATGAGCAGTTCTTC. It yields the protein CASSLPETHLRNEQFF.

The rearrangement joins TRBV6-5 to TRBJ1-1; 9 bases agree with TRBD1. Per germline, CDR1 MNHEY and CDR2 SVGAGI. The CDR3 spans 15 residues. Losses at the gene ends were 11 bases for V and 4 bases for J; bases not matched to a gene: 14. CDR3 loop: CAAIEDRGYGTEAFF. In nucleotides, the CDR3 is TGTGCCGCTATAGAGGACAGGGGCTACGGCACTGAAGCTTTCTTT.

This chain links TRBV19 with TRBJ1-2, with D possibly matching TRBD1 (5 bases). With 5 bases removed from V and 5 bases from J, the gap between germline ends came to 21 bases. Germline V CDR1 and CDR2: LNHDA, SQIVND (reference sequence). This CDR3 region has 16 residues. CDR3 sequence: CASSDSGPAYYYGYTF. The DNA of the CDR3 is TGTGCCAGTAGTGATTCAGGGCCTGCCTACTATTATGGCTACACCTTC.

The rearrangement joins TRBV6-5 to TRBJ2-1; 7 bases map to TRBD2. Per the germline V gene, CDR1 is MNHEY and CDR2 is SVGAGI. The CDR3 runs 12 residues. The V gene end was trimmed by 8 bases and the J gene end by 7 bases; junction bases not matched to a gene: 5. The chain's CDR3 is CASGGVINEQFF. DNA of the CDR3: TGTGCCAGCGGGGGGGTGATAAATGAGCAGTTCTTC.

This clone has a handful of counts. At one boundary the junction diverges from the germline segment, which might be a read error. The V call is TRBV5-4, the J call TRBJ1-2; weak D call: TRBD1 (5 bases). This CDR3 spans 12 amino acids. Looked up from germline, CDR1 is SGHNT and CDR2 is YYREEE (reference sequence). The CDR3 DNA reads TGTGCCAGCAGCCCCGACAGTGGGGTCAGGTCCTTC. This translates into CASSPDSGVRSF. Filled out from reference TRBV5-4 and TRBJ1-2, the complete variable domain reads ETGVTQSPTHLIKTRGQQVTLRCSSQSGHNTVSWYQQALGQGPQFIFQYYREEENGRGNFPPRFSGLQFPNYSSELNVNALELDDSALYLCASSPDSGVRSFGSGTRLTVV.

The chain joins TRBV5-1 to TRBJ2-2, with TRBD2 matching over 10 bases. Per germline, CDR1 SGHRS and CDR2 YFSETQ. J was trimmed by 0 bases and V by 6 bases; bases with no gene match: 5. CDR3 length: 16 residues. In DNA form, the CDR3 reads TGCGCCAGCAAGAGCGGGGGGGCCGCGAACACCGGGGAGCTGTTTTTT. This encodes CASKSGGAANTGELFF. The complete variable domain, with remaining parts taken from reference TRBV5-1 and TRBJ2-2, reads KAGVTQTPRYLIKTRGQQVTLSCSPISGHRSVSWYQQTPGQGLQFLFEYFSETQRNKGNFPGRFSGRQFSNSRSEMNVSTLELGDSALYLCASKSGGAANTGELFFGEGSRLTVL.

The CDR3 protein is CASRGGTGHNEQFF. CDR3 bases: TGTGCCAGCAGAGGGGGGACAGGTCACAATGAGCAGTTCTTC. The V gene is TRBV2, the J gene TRBJ2-1; 8 positions agree with TRBD1. The CDR3 is made up of 14 amino acids. The trim removed 6 bases at V and 5 bases at J, leaving 6 bases unmatched. Germline V gives CDR1 SNHLY, CDR2 FYNNEI.

The J gene is TRBJ2-7, the V gene TRBV29-1; tentative D call: TRBD2 (6 bases). Germline-derived CDR1 and CDR2 are SQVTM and ANQGSEA. The CDR3 consists of 15 residues. V was cut by 4 bases and J by 6 bases, with 22 bases left in between. CDR3 sequence reads: CSVAHGRTSVGEQYF. CDR3 nucleotide sequence: TGCAGCGTTGCACACGGGAGAACTTCGGTAGGCGAGCAGTACTTC.

This rearrangement joins TRBV15 to TRBJ2-5, with D unclear. The V and J ends lost 3 bases and 5 bases respectively, with 10 bases between them. There are 13 residues in the CDR3. Per the germline V gene, CDR1 is LNHNV and CDR2 is YYDKDF (reference sequence). CDR3 in amino acids: CATSRYGEETQYF. CDR3 nucleotide sequence: TGTGCCACCAGCAGGTACGGAGAGGAGACCCAGTACTTC.

The chain uses TRBV11-2 and TRBJ1-6, with D unresolved. The CDR3 extends over 15 amino acids. Germline CDR1 SGHAT, CDR2 FQNNGV. Trimming took off 2 bases at V and 10 bases at J, with 15 bases between the two ends. The CDR3 sequence is CASSLTSGVGSPLHF. The CDR3 DNA follows: TGTGCCAGCAGCTTAACGTCCGGGGTGGGATCACCCCTCCACTTT.

The chain carries TRBV6-5 and TRBJ1-1, with 8 bases fitting TRBD1. The CDR3 is made up of 14 amino acids. Trimming removed 2 bases from V and 5 bases from J; junction bases left unmatched: 4. Germline V gene sequence: CDR1 MNHEY, CDR2 SVGAGI. CDR3 loop: CASSYGYRGTEAFF. As DNA, the CDR3 is TGTGCCAGCAGTTACGGTTACAGGGGGACTGAAGCTTTCTTT.

The chain recombines TRBV28 with TRBJ2-7; 10 bases map to TRBD1. Germline CDR1 is MDHEN and CDR2 is SYDVKM. Trimming took 5 bases from V and 6 from J; bases not matched to a gene: 10. This CDR3 region has 15 residues. CDR3 DNA: TGTGCCAGCAGTGCAGCCGGGACAGGGGCAGTCGAGCAGTACTTC. It yields the protein CASSAAGTGAVEQYF.

This sequence joins TRBV5-6 and TRBJ1-1, with D hard to call. Trimming took 3 bases from V and 1 from J, leaving 1 base between them. CDR3 length: 11 amino acids. Germline CDR1 SGHDT, CDR2 YYEEEE. CDR3 nucleotide sequence: TGTGCCAGCAGCTCGAACACTGAAGCTTTCTTT. It translates to CASSSNTEAFF.

The genes are TRBV29-1 and TRBJ1-1; D is possibly TRBD1 (6 bases). Between the trimmed V and J ends, which lost 3 bases and 5 bases, there was a span of 16 bases. Per germline, CDR1 SQVTM and CDR2 ANQGSEA. The CDR3 is 14 residues long. The CDR3: CSVDAGAVGTEAFF. Written as DNA, the CDR3 is TGCAGCGTTGACGCAGGGGCGGTAGGAACTGAAGCTTTCTTT.

The chain links TRBV4-1 to TRBJ1-2; no firm D call. Trimming took off 4 bases at V and 1 base at J, with 10 bases between the two ends. Looked up from germline, CDR1 is MGHRA and CDR2 is YSYEKL. This CDR3 has 14 amino acids. CDR3 nucleotides: TGCGCCAGCAGCCGCCACAGCCTTAACTATGGCTACACCTTC. Translated, it gives CASSRHSLNYGYTF.

This clone was detected only once. The chain recombines TRBV29-1 with TRBJ2-2; D could derive from TRBD1 or TRBD2 (5 bases each). Germline CDR1 reads SQVTM; CDR2 reads ANQGSEA. This CDR3 has 16 amino acids. V shed 4 bases and J shed 0 bases, with 15 bases lying between them. Here the CDR3 reads CSVGVIWGTNTGELFF. As DNA, the CDR3 is TGCAGCGTTGGGGTAATTTGGGGGACGAACACCGGGGAGCTGTTTTTT.

This chain uses TRBV20-1 with TRBJ1-5; D unclear. The germline V and J ends were trimmed by 3 bases and 7 bases, with 13 bases remaining between them. CDR3 length: 13 amino acids. Germline V gives CDR1 DFQATT, CDR2 SNEGSKA (reference sequence). The CDR3 sequence: CSASRLINQPQHF. CDR3 in DNA: TGCAGTGCTAGTAGACTCATTAACCAGCCCCAGCATTTT.

This sequence joins TRBV28 and TRBJ1-1, with unresolved D. This CDR3 is 13 amino acids long. V was shortened by 5 bases and J by 2 bases, with 9 bases between the two germline ends. The germline V gene has CDR1 MDHEN and CDR2 SYDVKM. The CDR3 nucleotides are TGTGCCAGCAGTATATATGATAACACTGAAGCTTTCTTT. Protein sequence: CASSIYDNTEAFF.